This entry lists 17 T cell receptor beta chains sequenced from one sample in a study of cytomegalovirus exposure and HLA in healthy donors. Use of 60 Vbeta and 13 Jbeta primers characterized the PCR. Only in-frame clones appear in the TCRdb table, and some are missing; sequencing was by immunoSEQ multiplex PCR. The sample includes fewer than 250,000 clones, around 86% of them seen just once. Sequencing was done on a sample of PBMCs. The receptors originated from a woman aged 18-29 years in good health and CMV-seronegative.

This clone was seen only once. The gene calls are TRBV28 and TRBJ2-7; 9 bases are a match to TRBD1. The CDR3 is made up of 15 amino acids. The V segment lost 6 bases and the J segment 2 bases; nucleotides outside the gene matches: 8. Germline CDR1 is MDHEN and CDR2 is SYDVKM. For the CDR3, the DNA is TGTGCCAGCAGCCAAATGGGACAGGGAGCCTACGAGCAGTACTTC. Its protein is CASSQMGQGAYEQYF.

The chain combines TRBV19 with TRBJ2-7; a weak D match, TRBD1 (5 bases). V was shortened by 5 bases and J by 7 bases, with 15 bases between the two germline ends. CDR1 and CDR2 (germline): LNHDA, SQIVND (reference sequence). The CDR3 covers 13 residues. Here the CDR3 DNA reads TGTGCCAGTAGTTTCCTGACAAGGACAGAGCAGTACTTC. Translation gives CASSFLTRTEQYF.

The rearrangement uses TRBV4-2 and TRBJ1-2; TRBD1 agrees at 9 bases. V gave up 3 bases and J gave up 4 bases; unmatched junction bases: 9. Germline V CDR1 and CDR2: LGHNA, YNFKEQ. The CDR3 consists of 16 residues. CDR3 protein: CASSHTPGQGTYGYTF. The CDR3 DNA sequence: TGTGCCAGCAGCCACACACCGGGACAGGGTACCTATGGCTACACCTTC.

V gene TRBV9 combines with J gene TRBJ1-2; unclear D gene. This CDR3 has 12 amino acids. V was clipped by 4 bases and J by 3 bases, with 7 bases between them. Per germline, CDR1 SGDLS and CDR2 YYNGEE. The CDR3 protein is CASSRRDYGYTF. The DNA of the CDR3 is TGTGCCAGCAGCAGACGGGACTATGGCTACACCTTC.

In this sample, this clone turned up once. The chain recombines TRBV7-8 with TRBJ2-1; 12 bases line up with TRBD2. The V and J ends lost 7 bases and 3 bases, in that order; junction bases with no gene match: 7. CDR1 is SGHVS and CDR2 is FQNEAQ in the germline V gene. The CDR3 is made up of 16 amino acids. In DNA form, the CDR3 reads TGTGCCAGCACCACGCCGGGACTAGCGGGCTACAATGAGCAGTTCTTC. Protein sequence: CASTTPGLAGYNEQFF.

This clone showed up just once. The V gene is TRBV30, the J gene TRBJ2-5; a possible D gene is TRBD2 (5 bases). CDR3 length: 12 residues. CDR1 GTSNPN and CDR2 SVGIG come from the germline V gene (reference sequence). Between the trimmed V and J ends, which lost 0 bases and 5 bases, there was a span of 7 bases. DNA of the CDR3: TGTGCCTGGAGTGTTTCGGGGGAGACCCAGTACTTC. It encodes CAWSVSGETQYF.

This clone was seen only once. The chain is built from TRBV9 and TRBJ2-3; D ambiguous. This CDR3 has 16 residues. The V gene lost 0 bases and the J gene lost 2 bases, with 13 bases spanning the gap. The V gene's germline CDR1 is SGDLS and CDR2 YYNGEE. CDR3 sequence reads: CASSVGAPPLTDTQYF. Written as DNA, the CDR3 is TGTGCCAGCAGCGTAGGGGCACCCCCCCTCACAGATACGCAGTATTTT. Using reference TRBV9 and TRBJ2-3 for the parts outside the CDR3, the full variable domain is DSGVTQTPKHLITATGQRVTLRCSPRSGDLSVYWYQQSLDQGLQFLIQYYNGEERAKGNILERFSAQQFPDLHSELNLSSLELGDSALYFCASSVGAPPLTDTQYFGPGTRLTVL.

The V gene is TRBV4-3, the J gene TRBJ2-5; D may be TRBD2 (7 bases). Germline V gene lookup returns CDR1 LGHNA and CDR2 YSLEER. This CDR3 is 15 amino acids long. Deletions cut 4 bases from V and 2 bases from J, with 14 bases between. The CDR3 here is CASSLHGGQQETQYF. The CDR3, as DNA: TGCGCCAGCAGCCTACACGGGGGGCAGCAAGAGACCCAGTACTTC.

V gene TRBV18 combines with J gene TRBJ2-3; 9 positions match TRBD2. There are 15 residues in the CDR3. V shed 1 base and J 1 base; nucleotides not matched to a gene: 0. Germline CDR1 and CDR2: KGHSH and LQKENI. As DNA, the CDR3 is TGTGCCAGCTCACCACTAGCGGGAGGCACAGATACGCAGTATTTT. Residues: CASSPLAGGTDTQYF.

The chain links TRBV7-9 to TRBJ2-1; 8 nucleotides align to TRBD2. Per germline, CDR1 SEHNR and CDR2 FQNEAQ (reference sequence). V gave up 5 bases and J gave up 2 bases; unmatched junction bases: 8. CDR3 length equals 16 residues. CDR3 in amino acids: CASSGRAGATYNEQFF. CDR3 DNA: TGTGCCAGCAGCGGGAGAGCGGGAGCAACCTACAATGAGCAGTTCTTC.

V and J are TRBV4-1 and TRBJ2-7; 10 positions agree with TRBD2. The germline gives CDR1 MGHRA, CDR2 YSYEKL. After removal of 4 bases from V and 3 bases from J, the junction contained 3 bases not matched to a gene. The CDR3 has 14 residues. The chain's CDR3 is CASSPQRGGYEQYF. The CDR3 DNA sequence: TGCGCCAGCAGCCCGCAGCGGGGGGGCTACGAGCAGTACTTC.

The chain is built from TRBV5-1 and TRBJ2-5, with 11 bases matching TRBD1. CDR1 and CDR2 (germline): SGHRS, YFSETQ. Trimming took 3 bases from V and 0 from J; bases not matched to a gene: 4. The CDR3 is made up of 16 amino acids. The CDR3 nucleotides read TGCGCCAGCAGCTGGGGACAGGGGGACTACCAAGAGACCCAGTACTTC. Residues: CASSWGQGDYQETQYF.

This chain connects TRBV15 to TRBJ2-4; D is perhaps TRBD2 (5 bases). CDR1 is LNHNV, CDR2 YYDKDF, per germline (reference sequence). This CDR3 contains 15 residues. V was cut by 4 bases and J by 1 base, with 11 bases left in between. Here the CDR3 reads CATSKPGEAKNIQYF. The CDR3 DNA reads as TGTGCCACCAGCAAACCCGGGGAGGCCAAAAACATTCAGTACTTC.

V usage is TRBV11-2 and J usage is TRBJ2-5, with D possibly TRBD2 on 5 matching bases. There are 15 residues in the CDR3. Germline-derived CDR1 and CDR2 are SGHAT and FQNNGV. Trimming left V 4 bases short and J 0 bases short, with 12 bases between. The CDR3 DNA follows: TGTGCCAGCAGCTCCAGGTTAGCGAACCAAGAGACCCAGTACTTC. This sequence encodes CASSSRLANQETQYF.

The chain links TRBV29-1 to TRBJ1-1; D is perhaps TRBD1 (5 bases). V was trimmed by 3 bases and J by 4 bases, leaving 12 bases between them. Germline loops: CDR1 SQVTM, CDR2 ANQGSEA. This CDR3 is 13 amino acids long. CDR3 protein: CSVDGGWGTEAFF. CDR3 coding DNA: TGCAGCGTTGACGGGGGTTGGGGCACTGAAGCTTTCTTT.

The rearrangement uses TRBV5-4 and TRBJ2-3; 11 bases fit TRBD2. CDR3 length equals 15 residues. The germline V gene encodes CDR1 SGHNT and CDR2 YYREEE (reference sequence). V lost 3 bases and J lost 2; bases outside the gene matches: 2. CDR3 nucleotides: TGTGCCAGCAGCTCGGGACTAGCGGACACAGATACGCAGTATTTT. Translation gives CASSSGLADTDTQYF.

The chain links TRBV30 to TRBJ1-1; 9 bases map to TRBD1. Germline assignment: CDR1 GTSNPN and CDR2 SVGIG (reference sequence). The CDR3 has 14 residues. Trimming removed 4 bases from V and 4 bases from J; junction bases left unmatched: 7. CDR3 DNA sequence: TGTGCCTGGACCCTCGGGACAGGGACCACTGAAGCTTTCTTT. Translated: CAWTLGTGTTEAFF.